The sequence of this T cell receptor beta chain was determined in a study of T-cell reconstitution after alpha-beta-depleted transplantation in children. A library of TCRbeta sequences, prepared with unique molecular identifiers, was generated. TCRdb recomputed calls from the PCR reads with MiXCR, one row per CDR3 protein. This sample carries around 450,000 distinct CDR3 sequences, 15% to 20% of them seen once, and the ten largest clones take approximately 29%. Study-level findings and limits: One year after transplant, T-cell counts and diversity came mostly from newly produced T cells. Day-60 TCRbeta diversity that was high in some patients was derived from surviving recipient T cells and thymic progenitors.

About this clonotype itself: Its target is not known.

The CDR3 contains 18 residues. The V gene lost 5 bases and the J gene lost 5 bases, with 28 bases spanning the gap. The sequenced sample was PBMCs, mostly from graft donor cells, obtained 360 days after TCRalphabeta/CD19-depleted stem cell transplant. The source is a boy under three years old who had a stem cell transplant for Wiskott-Aldrich syndrome, so the T cells may come from the graft donor. V and J are TRBV12-3 or TRBV12-4 and TRBJ2-7, with D hard to call. CDR3 sequence reads: CASSVRVSSRGKSDEQYF. CDR3 DNA sequence: TGTGCCAGCAGTGTCCGGGTTAGCTCGCGAGGAAAATCGGACGAGCAGTACTTC.